This T cell receptor beta chain was sequenced in a study of T cell repertoires in cytomegalovirus infection. Study-level results: Predominance within the ex vivo response was attributable to HLA-C-restricted CMV-specific TCR beta clonotypes.

There are a few counts of this clonotype. Its antigen is unidentified. TCRdb itself ran the reads through MiXCR, one entry per CDR3 protein. In the table there are approximately 500,000 distinct CDR3 sequences, 30% to 40% of which are singletons. The germline CDR1 and CDR2 sequences are MNHEY and SVGEGT. V gave up 1 base and J gave up 5 bases, with 5 bases separating them. The CDR3 spans 13 residues. The receptor was isolated from a human donor in good health (CMV status not recorded). Some clones in this sample may be carry-over from other donors' samples. The V and J genes are TRBV6-2 or TRBV6-3 and TRBJ2-2; D ambiguous. The sequencing here drew on cultured PBMCs, taken from culture after CMV antigen stimulation. Here the CDR3 reads CASSYFGTGELFF. CDR3 nucleotide sequence: TGTGCCAGCAGTTACTTCGGAACCGGGGAGCTGTTTTTT.